These T cell receptor beta chains were read from a single sample in a study of patients and donors after allogeneic stem cell transplantation. TCRdb processed the RT-PCR reads anew with MiXCR; each CDR3 protein has one entry. The sample holds 400,000 to 500,000 distinct CDR3 sequences, 15% to 20% seen once. Sequenced input: blood, either unsorted or a sorted T cell fraction (not recorded which). The receptors originated from a human donor who was either an allogeneic HSCT recipient or a stem cell or donor lymphocyte infusion donor (not recorded which). It is not recorded whose cells these are; they may come from a transplant donor. CDR3s include the opening cysteine and the closing phenylalanine or tryptophan. A D gene is named only where the DNA matches it firmly. Size is omitted from some rows. Given values are once, few, many or a class for expanded clones.

TRBJ2-1 | . | TRBV9 | few | CASSVGPDLSLFF | TGTGCCAGCAGCGTAGGTCCGGATCTGAGCCTGTTCTTC
TRBJ2-1 | . | TRBV11-3 | few | CASSQNEQFF | TGTGCCAGCAGCCAGAATGAGCAGTTCTTC
TRBJ1-4 | TRBD1 | TRBV2 | few | CASRGQGVEKLFF | TGTGCCAGCAGGGGACAGGGTGTTGAAAAACTGTTTTTT
TRBJ2-1 | . | TRBV12-3/TRBV12-4 | few | CASRTTSYEQFF | TGTGCCAGCAGAACCACTAGTTACGAGCAGTTCTTC
TRBJ2-7 | . | TRBV28 | . | CASSFGLISYEQYF | TGTGCCAGCAGTTTTGGACTGATCTCCTACGAGCAGTACTTC
TRBJ1-2 | . | TRBV27 | . | CASSFTPPAANYGYTF | TGTGCCAGCAGTTTTACCCCACCCGCTGCTAACTATGGCTACACCTTC
TRBJ2-2 | . | TRBV12-3/TRBV12-4 | . | CASRLQGNTGELFF | TGTGCCAGCAGACTTCAGGGGAACACCGGGGAGCTGTTTTTT
TRBJ2-5 | TRBD2 | TRBV9 | few | CASSPLGSGREQETQYF | TGTGCCAGCAGCCCCCTGGGTAGCGGGAGGGAGCAAGAGACCCAGTACTTC
TRBJ1-6 | . | TRBV27 | few | CASTHKSSYNSPLHF | TGTGCCAGTACACACAAAAGCTCCTATAATTCACCCCTCCACTTT
TRBJ2-2 | TRBD1 | TRBV9 | few | CASSPRTGGLGTGELFF | TGTGCCAGCAGCCCCCGGACAGGGGGTTTGGGCACCGGGGAGCTGTTTTTT
TRBJ2-2 | . | TRBV7-3 | few | CASSLKGPSNTGELFF | TGTGCCAGCAGCTTAAAGGGACCGTCTAACACCGGGGAGCTGTTTTTT
TRBJ2-6 | . | TRBV5-4 | . | CATSFSVGANVLTF | TGTGCCACCAGCTTTAGCGTAGGGGCCAACGTCCTGACTTTC
TRBJ2-7 | . | TRBV27 | . | CASSFSRTHEQYF | TGTGCCAGCAGTTTTTCCAGGACACACGAGCAGTACTTC
TRBJ2-7 | TRBD2 | TRBV6-1 | . | CASSEYPGLADYEQYF | TGTGCCAGCAGTGAATACCCGGGACTAGCGGACTACGAGCAGTACTTC
TRBJ2-5 | TRBD1 | TRBV7-2 | many | CASSLGDRGRTTQYF | TGTGCCAGCAGCTTAGGGGACAGGGGGCGGACCACCCAGTACTTC
TRBJ2-1 | . | TRBV7-7 | few | CASSPQSSGSYNEQFF | TGTGCCAGCAGCCCCCAGTCCAGCGGCTCCTACAATGAGCAGTTCTTC
TRBJ1-2 | . | TRBV5-6 | . | CASHPKAANYGYTF | TGTGCCAGCCACCCGAAGGCTGCTAACTATGGCTACACCTTC
TRBJ2-7 | TRBD2 | TRBV20-1 | few | CSARGRTRIYEQYF | TGCAGTGCTAGAGGGAGGACTAGAATCTACGAGCAGTACTTC
TRBJ2-4 | . | TRBV10-3 | . | CAISESGNIQYF | TGTGCCATCAGTGAGTCGGGGAACATTCAGTACTTC
TRBJ2-7 | TRBD2 | TRBV4-1 | few | CASSQGTSGGSYEQYF | TGCGCCAGCAGCCAGGGGACTAGCGGGGGCAGCTACGAGCAGTACTTC